This T cell receptor (beta chain) is from a study of blood T cells in healthy people across ages (dated by TCRdb to between 2014 and 2017). Some background on the complete study: In model experiments, template switching captured about one uniquely barcoded TCR beta cDNA molecule for every two T cells. Using deep sequencing normalized with unique cDNA molecular identifiers, the study measured how TCR beta repertoire diversity changes with age. The donors were divided into four age groups: young (average roughly 17 years), middle-aged (over 35), aged (about 62) and long-lived (approximately 74). To avoid experimental bias, donors of different ages were distributed randomly across sequencing lanes. For two donors (one aged 18 to 29 and one aged 80 or older), the study analyzed two additional independent replicas of 1 million unique cDNA reads from the same blood draw.

The method behind the library was 5' RACE. The instrument was an Illumina HiSeq 2500. The second PCR ran for about 7 to 11 cycles and used a J-beta primer mix along with a sample-barcoded 5' primer. Each TCR beta cDNA molecule received a unique molecular identifier from a template-switch 5' adaptor carrying 12 random nucleotides. Each sample yielded at least 3 million CDR3-containing paired-end reads. First-strand cDNA was synthesized from all RNA with the Mint cDNA synthesis kit, primed by a TRBC-specific oligonucleotide. Following uracil-DNA glycosylase treatment, all cDNA underwent a first 18-cycle PCR with the universal primers M1SS and BC2_uni_R. The paper's processing steps were these. For normalization, 1 million high-quality reads, each with a distinct molecular identifier, were randomly selected from each sample. Reads with shared molecular identifiers were discarded instead of being binned into consensus sequences. MiTCR, run with a Q25 quality threshold and the strictest error-elimination algorithm, handled CDR3 identification, clonotype clustering and error correction. A nonparametric unseen species model using Euler transformation provided a lower-bound estimate of total TCR beta diversity. The raw public reads went through TCRdb reprocessing: fastp at Q25, MiXCR clone calling, in-frame beta chains kept. A single entry per CDR3 protein holds the most common genes and DNA from its merged rows. Here the V and J calls rest on TCRdb's processing, not on the authors' analysis. This sample has roughly 1,300,000 distinct CDR3 sequences in its table, and almost 60% of those were observed once. The ten largest clones represent 6.5% to 8.5% of the sample.

The CDR3 sequence holds 16 residues, the cysteine and phenylalanine included. The retained sequence is limited to the CDR3, 48 bases, with the frame set at the first base. At the junction V is shortened by 2 bases and J by 4 bases, with 15 bases in between. Per the germline V gene, SGHAT is the CDR1 and FQNNGV is the CDR2. Note on this clonotype: Which antigen it targets is not known. No per-base quality is available; no much larger clone lies one base away.

Beyond this particular receptor, the publication reports: Donor CMV infection status was unknown, potentially confounding age-related changes in expanded clonotypes. Compared with the aged group, more naive CD4+ T cells, fewer expanded clones and increased TCR diversity were shown by the long-lived group, suggesting age selection. A strong correlation was found between observed TCR beta diversity and the percentage of naive T cells measured by flow cytometry. Estimates of total diversity based on one million sequenced T cells were regarded as lower bounds and as underestimates. Because profiling used bulk unsorted PBMCs, naive and antigen-experienced compartments could not be compared conclusively. As age increased, observed TCR beta diversity per million T cells dropped in a roughly linear way, and a significant reduction was already evident by age roughly 40.

The 39 donors, aged about 6 to 95 years, were systemically healthy Caucasian individuals from Russia. Roughly 10 milliliters of peripheral blood were drawn from each donor into EDTA-treated Vacutainer tubes. Ficoll-Paque density-gradient centrifugation was used to isolate PBMCs, with at least 6 million per sample. Total RNA was extracted from PBMCs with Trizol reagent, with at least 6 micrograms obtained per sample. For every donor, flow cytometry on a PBMC aliquot measured the percentage of naive CD45RAhigh/CD27high T cells. This TCR was recovered from a man between 18 and 35 years old in good health. Here the chain combines TRBV11-2 and TRBJ2-1; the D element might be TRBD1 or TRBD2, as each aligns at 5 bases. Sequencing was done on a sample of blood. The nucleotide sequence is given as TGTGCCAGCAGCTTAATCTCCCTGGGGGATTACAATGAGCAGTTCTTC. Its protein product is CASSLISLGDYNEQFF.